The rows below give T cell receptor beta chains drawn from one sample of a study of control samples from healthy donors and cancer patients. Some clones are missing from TCRdb's copy, which holds only in-frame ones; the method was immunoSEQ multiplex PCR. The sample holds about 130,000 clones, approximately 94% seen once. Sequencing was done on a sample of blood. Source of these receptors: a young man in good health. The CDR3 runs from the conserved cysteine through the conserved F or W. The D gene is left open where the match is weak. Rows give clone size only sometimes, using once, few, many, or a class for an expanded clone.

j_call v_call cdr3_length d_call clone_size cdr3_nt cdr3_aa
TRBJ2-5 TRBV10-2 17 TRBD2 . TGCGCCAGCACAGGGGGACTAGCGGGGGCGCTCCAAGAGACCCAGTACTTC CASTGGLAGALQETQYF
TRBJ2-1 TRBV5-4 15 . . TGTGCCAGCAGCCGGGACCGGTCAACCATCAATGAGCAGTTCTTC CASSRDRSTINEQFF
TRBJ2-5 TRBV9 12 . . TGTGCCAGCAGCGTAGCAGAAGAGACCCAGTACTTC CASSVAEETQYF
TRBJ2-3 TRBV3-1/TRBV3-2 16 TRBD2 . TGTGCCAGCAGCCAAGATCGGACTAGCAGGGGAAATACGCAGTATTTT CASSQDRTSRGNTQYF
TRBJ1-5 TRBV12-5 18 . . TGTGCTAGTGGTTTGGTACCCGGGCTCAGGGAGAAAGTCCAGCCCCAGCATTTT CASGLVPGLREKVQPQHF
TRBJ2-7 TRBV6-2/TRBV6-3 14 TRBD1 . TGTGCCAGCAGTTCACAGGGGATCACCTACGAGCAGTACTTC CASSSQGITYEQYF
TRBJ2-3 TRBV7-2 15 . . TGTGCCAGCAGCTTAGGGGCGGGGTCCTGGGATACGCAGTATTTT CASSLGAGSWDTQYF
TRBJ2-3 TRBV6-5 14 . . TGTGCCAGCAGGAGGACTTTTATAACAGATACGCAGTATTTT CASRRTFITDTQYF
TRBJ2-2 TRBV4-1 17 . . TGCGCCAGCAGCCAAGTTATAACAGGGCAGAAGGCCGGGGAGCTGTTTTTT CASSQVITGQKAGELFF
TRBJ1-3 TRBV30 13 . . TGTGCCTGCTCCGGGACTGCTGGAAACACCATATATTTT CACSGTAGNTIYF
TRBJ1-5 TRBV9 15 TRBD1 . TGTGCCAGCAGCCCGACCGGGACAGAGGGACAGCCCCAGCATTTT CASSPTGTEGQPQHF
TRBJ2-5 TRBV7-2 14 . . TGTGCCAGCAGCTTAGCGGGGGGGCCAGAGACCCAGTACTTC CASSLAGGPETQYF
TRBJ1-1 TRBV10-3 12 . once TGTGCCATCTCCCGGGACGGGGCTGAAGCTTTCTTT CAISRDGAEAFF
TRBJ1-2 TRBV9 16 . . TGTGCCAGCAGCGTAGAAAGGGAAACGGATCGCTATGGCTACACCTTC CASSVERETDRYGYTF
TRBJ1-2 TRBV29-1 11 . . TGCAGCGTTGATTCCCAAGTGGGCTACACCTTC CSVDSQVGYTF
TRBJ2-1 TRBV7-9 15 TRBD2 . TGTGCCAGCAGCCACCTAGCGGGGGTTTATAGTGAGCAGTTCTTC CASSHLAGVYSEQFF
TRBJ1-1 TRBV5-1 15 TRBD1 . TGCGCCAGCAGCTTTTTGGGACAGGTGAACACTGAAGCTTTCTTT CASSFLGQVNTEAFF
TRBJ1-5 TRBV24-1 15 TRBD1 once TGTGCCACCAGTTCCGGACAGGGGGTAGATCAGCCCCAGCATTTT CATSSGQGVDQPQHF
TRBJ1-2 TRBV2 13 . . TGTGCCAGCACGGGGGGACGGGGGTATGGCTACACCTTC CASTGGRGYGYTF
TRBJ1-3 TRBV30 14 . once TGTGCCTGGAGTGGACAGACCACTGGAAACACCATATATTTT CAWSGQTTGNTIYF
TRBJ1-1 TRBV28 13 TRBD1 once TGTGCCAGCAGTACAGGGGTGAACACTGAAGCTTTCTTT CASSTGVNTEAFF
TRBJ1-3 TRBV9 16 . . TGTGCCAGCAGCCAAACCACAACTGATTCAGGAAACACCATATATTTT CASSQTTTDSGNTIYF
TRBJ1-1 TRBV28 15 TRBD1 . TGTGCCAGCAGGCCGTACAGGGGGCAGGACACTGAAGCTTTCTTT CASRPYRGQDTEAFF
TRBJ2-7 TRBV28 16 . once TGTGCCAGCAGTTTAAGGCCCGCAGAGGGCGACTACGAGCAGTACTTC CASSLRPAEGDYEQYF
TRBJ1-1 TRBV10-3 14 TRBD1 few TGTGCCATCAGGAAGGACAGGGAGAACACTGAAGCTTTCTTT CAIRKDRENTEAFF
TRBJ2-7 TRBV5-1 14 TRBD2 . TGCGCCAGCAGCGGATCCCGGGGGGTAAACGAGCAGTACTTC CASSGSRGVNEQYF
TRBJ2-6 TRBV19 19 TRBD1 . TGTGCCAGTAGTCTAGCCCTAGGGACAGGGGATATTCGGGCCAACGTCCTGACTTTC CASSLALGTGDIRANVLTF
TRBJ1-1 TRBV19 13 . . TGTGCCAGTAGTATGATGGGAGGCACTGAAGCTTTCTTT CASSMMGGTEAFF